A selection of T cell receptor beta chains follows, all from one sample in a study of PD-1 blockade in mismatch repair-deficient tumors. The table came from immunoSEQ multiplex PCR; TCRdb's copy has only in-frame clones and leaves some out. The data show about 130,000 clones, around nine tenths seen once. The specimen comprised peripheral blood, sampled 72 weeks after starting pembrolizumab. Source of these receptors: an adult with mismatch repair-deficient cancer. The conserved cysteine and the conserved F or W are not part of the CDR3 here.

v_call,j_call,cdr3_aa
TRBV7-9,TRBJ2-7,ASSTGSYEQY
TRBV6-5,TRBJ1-2,ASSRSVLYGYT
TRBV29-1,TRBJ2-7,SVARGTGGEQY
TRBV7-9,TRBJ2-7,ASSLGLAGGKIFSYEQY
TRBV6-6,TRBJ2-1,ASSYSAVEQF
TRBV6-5,TRBJ2-3,ASSNPRTGTDTQY
TRBV11-2,TRBJ2-7,ASSLALPAYEQY
TRBV5-6,TRBJ2-7,ASSLVDRPSYEQY
TRBV7-9,TRBJ2-1,ASSLVGGNYNEQF
TRBV6-5,TRBJ1-2,ASSYSSANYGYT
TRBV6-1,TRBJ1-1,ASSEGQKAF
TRBV19,TRBJ2-1,ASSSIRGDNEQF
TRBV15,TRBJ2-7,ATSKTPAYEQY
TRBV11-2,TRBJ2-7,ASSLVASGSVTPYEQY
TRBV6-6,TRBJ1-2,ASSDRGGYGYT
TRBV19,TRBJ2-2,ASRGEPGLAATGELF
TRBV11-2,TRBJ2-2,ASSSPGGLYTGELF
TRBV10-3,TRBJ2-1,AISVGGQGAYNEQF
TRBV7-6,TRBJ2-2,ATRTDDTGELF
TRBV6-1,TRBJ2-3,ASSDAASGSTDTQY
TRBV13,TRBJ2-2,ASSLGPNTGELF
TRBV27,TRBJ1-1,ASAIRGHGTEAF
TRBV6-5,TRBJ1-4,ASTTGRLEKLF
TRBV29-1,TRBJ2-5,SAGGVEETQY
TRBV11-2,TRBJ1-1,ASLPRGYTEAF
TRBV2,TRBJ2-1,ASSPGASALNEQF
TRBV9,TRBJ2-1,ASSVSQQGNEQF
TRBV7-6,TRBJ2-7,ASSLRGTAYEQY
TRBV27,TRBJ2-7,ASSRTSGSPFSEQY
TRBV5-8,TRBJ1-1,ASSFFVRGIEAF
TRBV6-1,TRBJ2-7,ASSVLDTAYEQY
TRBV2,TRBJ2-3,ASRGLAGSTDTQY
TRBV6-5,TRBJ2-3,ASSTSSGGGDTQY
TRBV4-1,TRBJ2-1,ASSQEAGGDEQF
TRBV5-4,TRBJ2-5,ASSLANMISETQY
TRBV7-9,TRBJ2-1,ASSSYRDRGINEQF
TRBV30,TRBJ1-2,AWRDSGYGYT
TRBV28,TRBJ2-1,ASSPSPGTRGYNEQF
TRBV15,TRBJ2-7,ATSRGSGQGYEQY
TRBV7-2,TRBJ2-7,ASSPYLMALWGEQY
TRBV4-3,TRBJ2-1,ASSQSKYNEQF
TRBV5-6,TRBJ2-5,ASSGWTSGRAETQY
TRBV7-2,TRBJ2-2,ASSLETSGRASGVGELF
TRBV19,TRBJ2-1,ASSMVPKGANEQF
TRBV6-6,TRBJ2-2,AISSGLAVTGELF
TRBV6-5,TRBJ1-2,ASSYSSGGTVYGYT
TRBV4-1,TRBJ2-1,ASSHLSPPNEQF
TRBV5-5,TRBJ2-1,ASSLRTGTYNEQF
TRBV4-3,TRBJ2-1,ASSRKLAGGPF
TRBV6-5,TRBJ1-3,ASSPDGSGNTIY
TRBV6-5,TRBJ2-7,ASSSRTSNYEQY